Presented here are 19 T cell receptor beta chains from one specimen sequenced in a study of identical twins. TCRdb passed the 5' RACE reads through MiXCR, listing each CDR3 protein once. The table has around 1.7 million distinct CDR3 sequences, 25% to 35% seen once. Input material: cord blood. The receptors derive from a newborn girl in good health.

V and J are TRBV28 and TRBJ2-3; D is ambiguous. The CDR3 consists of 14 residues. V shed 3 bases and J shed 4 bases, with 11 bases lying between them. Germline-derived CDR1 and CDR2 are MDHEN and SYDVKM. The CDR3 nucleotides are TGTGCCAGCAGTTTGGGATCCTTACCAGATACGCAGTATTTT. The encoded protein is CASSLGSLPDTQYF.

This clonotype has only a few counts. The rearrangement links TRBV3-1 to TRBJ1-5, with D perhaps TRBD1 (5 bases). This CDR3 spans 14 amino acids. V lost 3 bases and J lost 2, with 8 bases in between. Germline values: CDR1 LGHDT, CDR2 YNNKEL (reference sequence). CDR3: CASSHRAGNQPQHF. DNA for the CDR3: TGTGCCAGCAGCCACAGGGCCGGCAATCAGCCCCAGCATTTT. The full variable domain, rest sourced from reference TRBV3-1 and TRBJ1-5, is DTAVSQTPKYLVTQMGNDKSIKCEQNLGHDTMYWYKQDSKKFLKIMFSYNNKELIINETVPNRFSPKSPDKAHLNLHINSLELGDSAVYFCASSHRAGNQPQHFGDGTRLSIL.

This clonotype was picked up a small number of times. This chain uses TRBV11-3 with TRBJ2-1, with unresolved D. Germline V CDR1 and CDR2: SGHNT, YENEEA. Trimming removed 4 bases at V and 3 bases at J, with 10 bases between. The CDR3 consists of 14 residues. CDR3 DNA sequence: TGTGCCAGCAGCTACTCGGACGGCTACAATGAGCAGTTCTTC. This sequence encodes CASSYSDGYNEQFF.

CDR3 residues: CASSLGPREQFF. DNA of the CDR3: TGTGCCAGCAGTTTAGGGCCGAGAGAGCAGTTCTTC. The V and J genes are TRBV28 and TRBJ2-1; unclear D gene. The CDR3 totals 12 residues. Germline CDR1 MDHEN, CDR2 SYDVKM. Trimming left V 2 bases short and J 10 bases short, with 9 bases between.

This clonotype was detected only a few times. The rearrangement joins TRBV28 to TRBJ2-1; 8 bases are a match to TRBD1. The CDR3 extends over 13 amino acids. Per germline, CDR1 MDHEN and CDR2 SYDVKM. The ends lost 5 bases at V and 8 bases at J; junction bases unmatched: 5. The CDR3 region is CASSLLTGDEQFF. DNA for the CDR3: TGTGCCAGCAGTCTCTTGACAGGGGATGAGCAGTTCTTC.

V usage is TRBV6-1 and J usage is TRBJ1-2; TRBD1 agrees at 7 bases. The J segment lost 3 bases and the V segment lost 6 bases, leaving 7 bases of the junction unmatched. The CDR3 is 14 amino acids. From germline, CDR1 is MNHNS and CDR2 SASEGT. CDR3 sequence: CASRGSGTDYGYTF. The CDR3 DNA reads as TGTGCCAGCAGGGGGTCCGGGACAGACTATGGCTACACCTTC.

On this clonotype itself: The junction does not match germline at one end; this may be a read error. V is TRBV11-3 and J is TRBJ2-1; D gene ambiguous. Looked up from germline, CDR1 is SGHNT and CDR2 is YENEEA. This CDR3 has 13 residues. This CDR3 is CASSLVVGNEQFF. The CDR3 DNA sequence: TGCGCCAGCAGCTTGGTGGTTGGGAATGAGCAGTTCTTC. Full variable domain (missing parts from reference TRBV11-3 and TRBJ2-1): EAGVVQSPRYKIIEKKQPVAFWCNPISGHNTLYWYLQNLGQGPELLIRYENEEAVDDSQLPKDRFSAERLKGVDSTLKIQPAELGDSAVYLCASSLVVGNEQFFGPGTRLTVL.

The rearrangement uses TRBV20-1 and TRBJ2-7, with 8 bases aligning to TRBD1. J gave up 2 bases and V 0 bases, and 3 bases lay outside the gene matches. There are 14 residues in the CDR3. Germline loops: CDR1 DFQATT, CDR2 SNEGSKA (reference sequence). The CDR3 nucleotides are TGCAGTGCTAGAGAGGGGACAGGCCCCTACGAGCAGTACTTC. This sequence encodes CSAREGTGPYEQYF.

The rearrangement uses TRBV7-2 and TRBJ2-7; TRBD1 might be the D (8 bases). The DNA end is more similar to TRBJ2-5, so the J call may be wrong. CDR3 length: 14 amino acids. Germline CDR1 SGHTA, CDR2 FQGNSA. This CDR3 reads CASSHRGGLETQYF. The CDR3 DNA reads TGTGCCAGCAGCCACAGGGGGGGTTTGGAGACCCAGTACTTC.

On this clonotype: A much larger clone sits a single nucleotide away, making a read error possible. The CDR3 DNA reads as TGTACCAGCAGCGTAGAGGTCAGGCCCAATGGGCAGTTCTTC. It yields the protein CTSSVEVRPNGQFF. The chain employs TRBV9 and TRBJ2-1; D ambiguous. Germline assignment: CDR1 SGDLS and CDR2 YYNGEE. CDR3 length equals 14 residues.

The chain is built from TRBV7-9 and TRBJ2-5; tentatively, D is TRBD1 (5 bases). Germline V CDR1 and CDR2: SEHNR, FQNEAQ (reference sequence). CDR3 length: 14 amino acids. The V gene lost 10 bases and the J gene lost 11 bases, with 26 bases spanning the gap. CDR3 region: CATHGQGTYNEQYF. Written as DNA, the CDR3 is TGTGCCACCCACGGGCAGGGTACCTACAATGAGCAGTACTTC.

The genes are TRBV12-3 or TRBV12-4 and TRBJ2-1; D gene ambiguous. The J call may be mistaken, given a closer DNA end match to TRBJ2-7. The CDR3 has 12 amino acids. The CDR3 nucleotides read TGTGCCAGCAGTCATTCCTACAATGAGCAGTACTTC. Translated, it gives CASSHSYNEQYF.

This sequence joins TRBV27 and TRBJ2-2; 12 nucleotides align to TRBD2. This CDR3 has 16 amino acids. J was trimmed by 3 bases and V by 5 bases; bases with no gene match: 4. Germline V gene lookup returns CDR1 MNHEY and CDR2 SMNVEV (reference sequence). As DNA, the CDR3 is TGTGCCAGCAGTCCCCTAGCGGGGGGGCACACCGGGGAGCTGTTTTTT. Its translation: CASSPLAGGHTGELFF.

This clonotype was counted only a few times. The rearrangement links TRBV27 to TRBJ2-1; D assignment may be TRBD1 or TRBD2 (6 bases each). CDR3 size: 13 residues. CDR1 is MNHEY and CDR2 is SMNVEV in the germline V gene (reference sequence). The V gene lost 4 bases and the J gene lost 10 bases, with 14 bases spanning the gap. The CDR3 DNA reads TGTGCCAGCAGTTGGAGTAGGGGGAGGGAGCAGTTCTTC. This sequence encodes CASSWSRGREQFF.

The chain uses TRBV20-1 and TRBJ2-1; D is perhaps TRBD2 (5 bases). This CDR3 contains 13 residues. V lost 4 bases and J 10 bases, leaving 17 bases between the germline ends. CDR1 and CDR2 (germline): DFQATT, SNEGSKA (reference sequence). The CDR3 loop reads CSAMNGNHYEQFF. The CDR3 region has the DNA TGCAGTGCTATGAACGGGAACCACTACGAGCAGTTCTTC.

This chain connects TRBV4-2 to TRBJ2-1; 8 bases map to TRBD2. J was trimmed by 6 bases and V by 0 bases; bases with no gene match: 4. CDR1 is LGHNA and CDR2 is YNFKEQ in the germline V gene. This CDR3 is built from 15 residues. CDR3 sequence (DNA): TGTGCCAGCAGCCAAGACAAGCTAGCGGGCAATGAGCAGTTCTTC. It yields the protein CASSQDKLAGNEQFF.

The chain links TRBV7-2 to TRBJ2-3; no clear D gene. Per germline, CDR1 SGHTA and CDR2 FQGNSA. The ends were cut back, 2 bases at V and 5 bases at J, with 17 bases in the middle. This CDR3 comprises 16 residues. In nucleotides, the CDR3 is TGTGCCAGCAGCTTATTTGCCCCCCTAGAAGGAGATACGCAGTATTTT. Translated: CASSLFAPLEGDTQYF.

The chain has TRBV20-1 and TRBJ2-2, with 7 positions matching TRBD2. The CDR3 totals 16 residues. The germline CDR1 and CDR2 sequences are DFQATT and SNEGSKA (reference sequence). Germline trimming cut 3 bases from V and 0 bases from J; bases unmatched to any gene: 7. The chain's CDR3 is CSARAGTTSNTGELFF. CDR3 coding DNA: TGCAGTGCTAGGGCCGGGACTACTTCGAACACCGGGGAGCTGTTTTTT.

This clonotype has just a few counts. V usage is TRBV21-1 and J usage is TRBJ2-5; the table gives TRBD1 as D, unverified against the DNA. TRBV21-1 is shown as a pseudogene. The CDR3 loop spans 15 amino acids. CDR3 coding DNA: TGTGCCAGCAGCGCTCAGGGGACCCCTTCTAGGGAGCAGTACTTC. Encoded protein: CASSAQGTPSREQYF.